Each of the 5 T cell receptor beta chains below was sequenced from the same sample in a study of T cell repertoires in cytomegalovirus infection. TCRdb processed the reads anew with MiXCR; each CDR3 protein has one entry. The sample consists of 300,000 to 400,000 distinct CDR3 sequences, roughly 18% of them appearing once. The sample consisted of PBMCs. These receptors all come from a human donor in good health (CMV status not recorded). Some clones in this sample may be carry-over from other donors' samples.

There are a few counts of this clonotype. The V and J genes are TRBV20-1 and TRBJ2-1; 7 bases agree with TRBD1. Losses at the gene ends were 3 bases for V and 2 bases for J; bases not matched to a gene: 7. Germline CDR1 reads DFQATT; CDR2 reads SNEGSKA (reference sequence). The CDR3 spans 15 residues. The CDR3 region is CSASIQGITYNEQFF. Written as DNA, the CDR3 is TGCAGTGCTAGTATACAGGGGATTACCTACAATGAGCAGTTCTTC.

The rearrangement joins TRBV28 to TRBJ1-4, with TRBD1 identical over 9 bases. Looked up from germline, CDR1 is MDHEN and CDR2 is SYDVKM. The CDR3 runs 17 residues. V was pared by 4 bases and J by 5 bases, with 11 bases of the junction left unmatched. CDR3 residues: CASSSLSDRGFNEKLFF. The CDR3, as DNA: TGTGCCAGCAGTTCCCTCTCTGACAGGGGGTTCAATGAAAAACTGTTTTTT.

This clonotype was observed at least ten times. This rearrangement joins TRBV10-3 to TRBJ2-5; TRBD2 aligns across 8 bases. Germline assignment: CDR1 ENHRY and CDR2 SYGVKD. Unmatched junction bases numbered 9, after V lost 5 bases and J lost 4 bases. CDR3 length: 15 residues. CDR3 region: CAISNPTSAPETQYF. The CDR3 DNA sequence: TGTGCCATCAGTAACCCGACTAGCGCTCCAGAGACCCAGTACTTC.

This clonotype has a count of ten or more. The V call is TRBV7-2, the J call TRBJ2-1; 7 bases map to TRBD1. V lost 4 bases to trimming and J lost 6 bases; unmatched junction nucleotides: 3. CDR1 and CDR2 (germline): SGHTA, FQGNSA. CDR3 length: 13 residues. The DNA for the CDR3 is TGTGCCAGCAGCTACGACAGGGCCAATGAGCAGTTCTTC. This sequence encodes CASSYDRANEQFF.

This clonotype was counted at least ten times. The chain uses TRBV7-9 and TRBJ1-2; D gene uncertain. Germline-derived CDR1 and CDR2 are SEHNR and FQNEAQ (reference sequence). V shed 1 base and J shed 6 bases, with 9 bases lying between them. The CDR3 length is 13 residues. CDR3 in amino acids: CASSLEVSHGYTF. The CDR3 DNA is TGTGCCAGCAGCTTAGAGGTTAGCCATGGCTACACCTTC.